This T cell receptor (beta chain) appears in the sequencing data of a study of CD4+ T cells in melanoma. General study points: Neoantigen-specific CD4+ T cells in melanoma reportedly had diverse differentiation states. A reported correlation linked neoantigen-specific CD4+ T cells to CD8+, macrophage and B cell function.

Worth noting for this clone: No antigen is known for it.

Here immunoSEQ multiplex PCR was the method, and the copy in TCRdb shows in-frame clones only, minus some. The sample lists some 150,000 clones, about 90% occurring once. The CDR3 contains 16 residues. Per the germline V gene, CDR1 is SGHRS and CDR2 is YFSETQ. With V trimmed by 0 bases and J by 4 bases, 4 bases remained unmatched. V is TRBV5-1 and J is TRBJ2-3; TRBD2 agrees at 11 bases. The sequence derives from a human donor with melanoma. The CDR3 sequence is CASSLGGLAVADTQYF. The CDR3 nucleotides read TGCGCCAGCAGCTTGGGGGGACTAGCGGTCGCAGATACGCAGTATTTT.